The rows below give T cell receptor beta chains drawn from one sample of a study of T cells in narcolepsy. Assay: immunoSEQ multiplex PCR; the TCRdb copy retains only in-frame clones and omits some. Among under 40,000 clones, around 79% were seen once, and the ten largest hold under 1.2%. Sequencing was carried out using CD45RA- memory CD4+ T cells from PBMCs. All receptors come from a human donor with narcolepsy. Each CDR3 is given with its conserved first and last residue. D genes are given only for firm matches. Rows give clone size only sometimes, using once, few, many, or a class for an expanded clone.

d_call	v_call	j_call	clone_size	cdr3_nt	cdr3_aa
.	TRBV7-9	TRBJ2-5	.	TGTGCCAGCTCCTTGATGGTGGAGACCCAGTACTTC	CASSLMVETQYF
.	TRBV5-1	TRBJ1-1	.	TGCGCCAGCAGCCTACAGGGTTCTGAAGCTTTCTTT	CASSLQGSEAFF
.	TRBV7-2	TRBJ2-3	.	TGTGCCAGCAGCTCTTTGGGAGGAGGTACGCAGTATTTT	CASSSLGGGTQYF
TRBD1	TRBV6-5	TRBJ2-7	.	TGTGCCAGCTATATAGACAGGGACCGCTACGAGCAGTACTTC	CASYIDRDRYEQYF
TRBD1	TRBV2	TRBJ1-5	.	TGTGCCAGCAGGGAGACAGGGGGCTATCAGCCCCAGCATTTT	CASRETGGYQPQHF
.	TRBV7-2	TRBJ2-3	.	TGTGCCAGCAGCCTACGCCAGGGCAAAGATACGCAGTATTTT	CASSLRQGKDTQYF
TRBD1	TRBV9	TRBJ1-2	.	TGTGCCAGCAGCGTAGCAGCACAGGGGTATGGCTACACCTTC	CASSVAAQGYGYTF
.	TRBV6-5	TRBJ1-3	.	TGTGCCAGCAGATTAGGACAGTACTCTGGAAACACCATATATTTT	CASRLGQYSGNTIYF
TRBD2	TRBV18	TRBJ2-1	once	TGTGCCAGCTCACCAGCGAGCGGGAGGGGTGGCAATGAGCAGTTCTTC	CASSPASGRGGNEQFF
.	TRBV9	TRBJ1-1	.	TGTGCCAGCAGCCCGCGACAGGCCCCAACTGAAGCTTTCTTT	CASSPRQAPTEAFF
TRBD1	TRBV5-6	TRBJ1-2	.	TGTGCCAGCAGCTCGTACCGGGACAGGGGATACTATGGCTACACCTTC	CASSSYRDRGYYGYTF
TRBD2	TRBV5-8	TRBJ2-5	.	TGTGCCAGCAGACCCAGGGAGGGGTTTTTTCAATTGTTCGAGACCCAGTACTTC	CASRPREGFFQLFETQYF
.	TRBV6-4	TRBJ2-2	.	TGTGCCAGCAGTGACCCCTGGGAGGGGGAGCTGTTTTTT	CASSDPWEGELFF
.	TRBV7-2	TRBJ1-2	few	TGTGCCAGCAGCTACCCGGACGGCCGCCGGAAAGGCTACACCTTC	CASSYPDGRRKGYTF
.	TRBV14	TRBJ1-1	.	TGTGCCAGCAGCCAGGACCTCATGAACACTGAAGCTTTCTTT	CASSQDLMNTEAFF
.	TRBV5-4	TRBJ2-7	once	TGTGCCAGCAGACCCGGGGGAGAAATCGGTTACGAGCAGTACTTC	CASRPGGEIGYEQYF
.	TRBV27	TRBJ1-5	.	TGTGCCAGCAGTTCGGGCGCGGGTCGCGGCAATCAGCCCCAGCATTTT	CASSSGAGRGNQPQHF
.	TRBV7-9	TRBJ2-1	once	TGTGCCAGCAGAGATGCCCCGGGCAACAATGAGCAGTTCTTC	CASRDAPGNNEQFF
TRBD1	TRBV18	TRBJ2-7	.	TGTGCCAGCTCACCAGACAGGGAGATGAGTCAGCAGTACTTC	CASSPDREMSQQYF
.	TRBV15	TRBJ1-1	.	TGTGCCACCAGCAAAGAAGACACTGAAGCTTTCTTT	CATSKEDTEAFF
.	TRBV4-1	TRBJ1-1	.	TGCGCCAGCAGCCAAGGTTTCTCGGTCAGTCTAGGCGCTGAAGCTTTCTTT	CASSQGFSVSLGAEAFF
TRBD1	TRBV12-5	TRBJ2-5	.	TGTGCTAGTGGTCCCGGGACAGGGAGGGAGACCCAGTACTTC	CASGPGTGRETQYF
.	TRBV19	TRBJ2-7	.	TGTGCCAGTATCGGGCTGGCGTGGGAGCAGTACTTC	CASIGLAWEQYF
.	TRBV6-5	TRBJ2-7	once	TGTGCCAGCAGTTACTCAGGGGAGTACGAGCAGTACTTC	CASSYSGEYEQYF
TRBD1	TRBV19	TRBJ1-3	few	TGTGCCAGTAGTATACGACAGGGGCGAAAGAGCTCTGGAAACACCATATATTTT	CASSIRQGRKSSGNTIYF
.	TRBV7-8	TRBJ2-5	.	TGTGCCAGCAGCTTAGTCGGGGGTTTCGGAGAGACCCAGTACTTC	CASSLVGGFGETQYF
.	TRBV7-8	TRBJ2-3	.	TGTGCCAGCATCTTTAGCCGGGGGACAGCTCGTTCTAGCACAGATACGCAGTATTTT	CASIFSRGTARSSTDTQYF
TRBD2	TRBV2	TRBJ2-7	once	TGTGCCAGCAGGGACCTAGCGGGAGTTGAAGAGCAGTACTTC	CASRDLAGVEEQYF
.	TRBV2	TRBJ1-1	.	TGTGCCAGCACCACGAATCCCAACACTGAAGCTTTCTTT	CASTTNPNTEAFF
TRBD2	TRBV10-3	TRBJ2-3	.	TGTGCCATCAGAGGGACTAGCGGGAGGGGGGGAGATACGCAGTATTTT	CAIRGTSGRGGDTQYF
.	TRBV19	TRBJ1-3	few	TGTGCCAGTACGCGGGGGGCTGGAAACACCATATATTTT	CASTRGAGNTIYF
.	TRBV11-2	TRBJ2-7	.	TGTGCCAGCAGCTTGGAGGGTGGCTCCGAGCAGTACTTC	CASSLEGGSEQYF
.	TRBV5-1	TRBJ2-3	.	TGCGCCAGCAGCTTGGAGGAGGTCGGCACAGATACGCAGTATTTT	CASSLEEVGTDTQYF
TRBD2	TRBV27	TRBJ2-7	.	TGTGCCAGCAGTTTACACACTACTAGCGGGACCAACTACGAGCAGTACTTC	CASSLHTTSGTNYEQYF
TRBD2	TRBV5-6	TRBJ2-1	.	TGTGCCAGCAGTAAAGCGGGAGGGCCGCTTGAGCAGTTCTTC	CASSKAGGPLEQFF
.	TRBV28	TRBJ2-6	.	TGTGCCAGCAGTTTAGCGTTGGCCGGGGCCAACGTCCTGACTTTC	CASSLALAGANVLTF
.	TRBV5-5	TRBJ2-5	.	TGTGCCAGCAAACGGGTTTTGGCTGAGACCCAGTACTTC	CASKRVLAETQYF
.	TRBV9	TRBJ2-3	few	TGTGCCAGCAGCGTAGGTGCGGGCACAGATACGCAGTATTTT	CASSVGAGTDTQYF
.	TRBV14	TRBJ1-1	.	TGTGCCAGCAGCGGCAGGGGCGGTGGGAACACTGAAGCTTTCTTT	CASSGRGGGNTEAFF
TRBD2	TRBV7-3	TRBJ2-1	.	TGTGCCAGCAGCCCTAGCGGCGGGAGGCTCTACAATGAGCAGTTCTTC	CASSPSGGRLYNEQFF
.	TRBV19	TRBJ1-5	.	TGTGCCAGTACCGTGACAGATTGGAGCAATCAGCCCCAGCATTTT	CASTVTDWSNQPQHF
TRBD2	TRBV19	TRBJ2-1	once	TGTGCCAGTAGTATGTTTCGAGCGGGAGGGGACAATGAGCAGTTCTTC	CASSMFRAGGDNEQFF
TRBD1	TRBV2	TRBJ2-3	.	TGTGCCAGCCTTCGACAGGGGACCACAGATACGCAGTATTTT	CASLRQGTTDTQYF
.	TRBV5-1	TRBJ1-3	once	TGCGCCAGCAGCTTGTCCGGGGTTACTGGAAACACCATATATTTT	CASSLSGVTGNTIYF
TRBD1	TRBV4-3	TRBJ1-3	.	TGCGCCAGCAGCCAAGGACACTTTCGCGAACCCGGGACAGGCGGAGGAAACACCATATATTTT	CASSQGHFREPGTGGGNTIYF
TRBD1	TRBV28	TRBJ2-1	once	TGTGCCAGCAGTTTACCTCCTTCACCACAGGGGAGAAATGAGCAGTTCTTC	CASSLPPSPQGRNEQFF
.	TRBV7-8	TRBJ2-6	once	TGTGCCAGCAGCTTAAAGGTGTCAGCCCCTGTCCTGACTTTC	CASSLKVSAPVLTF
.	TRBV7-9	TRBJ1-3	.	TGTGCCAGCAGCTTAGTGTTTGGGACCGGAGGGAACACCATATATTTT	CASSLVFGTGGNTIYF
.	TRBV30	TRBJ2-2	.	TGTGCCGGGAGGTGGGGGGTTTCATCTGGGGAGCTGTTTTTT	CAGRWGVSSGELFF
.	TRBV4-3	TRBJ2-5	few	TGCGCCAGCAGCAGGGGGGGCCTGGAGACCCAGTACTTC	CASSRGGLETQYF
.	TRBV6-1	TRBJ2-5	.	TGTGCCAGCAGTGAAGTGTTAGGTTTCCAAGAGACCCAGTACTTC	CASSEVLGFQETQYF
.	TRBV7-2	TRBJ2-3	.	TGTGCCAGCAGCTTTACGACTGGCGCCGGGACAGATACGCAGTATTTT	CASSFTTGAGTDTQYF
.	TRBV19	TRBJ1-1	.	TGTGCCAGTAAGGGCAGGGTAGACACTGAAGCTTTCTTT	CASKGRVDTEAFF
.	TRBV6-5	TRBJ1-1	.	TGTGCCAGCAGAAACCCTCAGGACACTGAAGCTTTCTTT	CASRNPQDTEAFF